This record looks at one T cell receptor beta chain sequence and its context. This sample was included in a study of cytomegalovirus exposure and HLA in healthy donors. PCR used 60 Vbeta primers and 13 Jbeta primers. Repertoires were generated with immunoSEQ multiplex PCR, while TCRdb's copy carries only in-frame clones and drops some. The data contain 130,000 to 150,000 clones, approximately 79% of them seen just once; the ten biggest clones take up more than 3.5%. Germline CDR1 reads MNHNY; CDR2 reads SVGAGI (reference sequence). CDR3 length equals 16 residues. The trim removed 2 bases at V and 7 bases at J, leaving 7 bases unmatched.

The chain carries TRBV6-6 and TRBJ2-2, with 10 nucleotides matching TRBD2. Sequencing was performed on PBMCs. This sequence was found in a man aged 18 to 30 in good health and CMV-seropositive. CDR3 nucleotides: TGTGCCAGCAGTTACGGGCTAGCGGGAGCGGTCGGGGAGCTGTTTTTT. It yields the protein CASSYGLAGAVGELFF.